This TCR beta chain was documented in a study of cytomegalovirus exposure and HLA in healthy donors. Study-wide context: The Caucasian-associated ancestry cluster held over 65% of 300 to 450 genotyped donors. Study-wide results and limits: Available immune exposure information was restricted to CMV serostatus only. A likely sequencing artifact accounted for one observed cluster of highly shared sequence variants. In a later analysis, HLA-C alleles had the fewest associated TCRs, DRB1 alleles the most.

The PCR used 60 Vbeta and 13 Jbeta primers. Sequencing used immunoSEQ multiplex PCR; TCRdb keeps in-frame clones, though not all of them. The sample shows about 180,000 clones, 79% of them seen only once. The V and J ends lost 0 bases and 7 bases respectively, with 5 bases between them. CDR1 SGHDT and CDR2 YYEEEE come from the germline V gene. The CDR3 has 12 amino acids. On this clone itself: Its specificity is unknown.

J is TRBJ1-5 and V is TRBV5-6; D is undetermined. This clonotype originated in a woman aged 40 to 49 in good health and CMV-seronegative. What was sequenced was PBMCs. This CDR3 reads CASSLGEQPQHF. As DNA, the CDR3 is TGTGCCAGCAGCTTGGGGGAGCAGCCCCAGCATTTT.